This T cell receptor (beta chain) was recorded in a study of response to subunit inactivated influenza vaccine. Germline CDR1 KGHSH, CDR2 LQKENI. V was clipped by 2 bases and J by 10 bases, with 9 bases between them. CDR3 length equals 13 residues. TCRdb reprocessed the RT-PCR reads via MiXCR and lists one record per CDR3 protein. Of about half a million distinct CDR3 sequences listed, approximately 7.6% are singletons. Regarding the study as a whole: It was the authors' suggestion that each seasonal influenza vaccination recruits few new T cells.

This clonotype has a handful of counts. Its antigen is undetermined. The TCR originated in a man aged 50-75 years who received an inactivated influenza vaccine. The gene calls are TRBV18 and TRBJ1-6; no clear D. Sequences were derived from PBMCs from blood, sampled around 25 months after vaccination. The chain's CDR3 is CASSPGEVSPLHF. As DNA, the CDR3 is TGTGCCAGCTCACCAGGAGAAGTCTCACCCCTCCACTTT.